The 17 T cell receptor beta chains below all came from one sample that was sequenced in a study of T cell responses to AZD1222 COVID-19 vaccine. The protocol was immunoSEQ multiplex PCR, while the TCRdb copy is restricted to in-frame clones and leaves out a portion. The sample includes about 120,000 clones, about 92% of them seen just once. Sequenced here: peripheral blood, sampled on day 0 of AZD1222 vaccination. The receptors originated from an adult in good health.

The gene calls are TRBV19 and TRBJ1-2, with no clear D. This CDR3 has 13 amino acids. Germline V gene data show CDR1 as LNHDA and CDR2 as SQIVND (reference sequence). With 8 bases removed from V and 9 bases from J, the gap between germline ends came to 19 bases. CDR3 nucleotides: TGTGCCAGTGCCACGGACGGTCATTCTAGCTACACCTTC. Translation gives CASATDGHSSYTF. Full variable domain (missing parts from reference TRBV19 and TRBJ1-2): DGGITQSPKYLFRKEGQNVTLSCEQNLNHDAMYWYRQDPGQGLRLIYYSQIVNDFQKGDIAEGYSVSREKKESFPLTVTSAQKNPTAFYLCASATDGHSSYTFGSGTRLTVV.

The chain uses TRBV14 and TRBJ1-4; TRBD1 might be the D (6 bases). This CDR3 contains 16 residues. Trimming stripped 3 bases from V and 5 bases from J, with 16 bases between. CDR1 SGHDN and CDR2 FVKESK come from the germline V gene. The CDR3 nucleotides read TGTGCCAGCAGCCACAAAACAGGGACGGCGAATGAAAAACTGTTTTTT. Its protein product is CASSHKTGTANEKLFF.

CDR3 residues: CASSTLAGGPAKNIQYF. In DNA, the CDR3 is TGTGCCAGTAGTACGCTAGCGGGAGGGCCTGCCAAAAACATTCAGTACTTC. J is TRBJ2-4 and V is TRBV19, with 12 bases that match TRBD2. The CDR3 extends over 17 amino acids. J lost 1 base, V lost 4 bases, and 5 bases had no gene match. CDR1 is LNHDA and CDR2 is SQIVND in the germline V gene (reference sequence).

This clone has only one observation. The J gene is TRBJ2-7, the V gene TRBV27; no firm D call. V shed 5 bases and J shed 5 bases, with 22 bases lying between them. The CDR3 runs to 16 residues. CDR1 is MNHEY, CDR2 SMNVEV, per germline (reference sequence). The CDR3 region is CASSPIGPRTPHEQYF. The CDR3 nucleotides read TGTGCCAGCAGTCCCATCGGCCCGCGGACCCCCCACGAGCAGTACTTC.

The V and J genes are TRBV18 and TRBJ2-7; the match to TRBD1 covers 10 bases. CDR3 length: 14 residues. Germline CDR1 reads KGHSH; CDR2 reads LQKENI. Unmatched junction bases numbered 4, after V lost 5 bases and J lost 3 bases. CDR3 protein: CASSSRTGGYEQYF. CDR3 DNA: TGTGCCAGCTCATCTCGGACAGGGGGCTACGAGCAGTACTTC.

The rearrangement uses TRBV10-3 and TRBJ1-6, with D maybe TRBD1 (6 bases). CDR3 size: 14 residues. Trimming left V 10 bases short and J 5 bases short, with 15 bases between. Germline V lookup: CDR1 ENHRY, CDR2 SYGVKD. The chain's CDR3 is CATRTAQNNSPLHF. CDR3 coding DNA: TGTGCCACCAGGACAGCACAAAATAATTCACCCCTCCACTTT.

This sequence joins TRBV27 and TRBJ2-5; 7 nucleotides match TRBD2. V was pared by 4 bases and J by 7 bases, with 3 bases of the junction left unmatched. The CDR3 is made up of 12 amino acids. Germline CDR1 MNHEY, CDR2 SMNVEV (reference sequence). In DNA form, the CDR3 reads TGTGCCAGCAGTTGGGGCGGGGGGACCCAGTACTTC. This gives the protein CASSWGGGTQYF.

The rearrangement joins TRBV18 to TRBJ2-1, with TRBD2 as a possible D gene (6 bases). The CDR3 is 17 amino acids. Trimming removed 3 bases from V and 4 bases from J, with 19 bases in between. Germline-derived CDR1 and CDR2 are KGHSH and LQKENI. The CDR3 nucleotides are TGTGCCAGCTCACCGATCCCGGGAGACCTTTTTTACAATGAGCAGTTCTTC. This gives the protein CASSPIPGDLFYNEQFF.

CDR3 sequence reads: CASSQVQSSYNEQFF. Written as DNA, the CDR3 is TGCGCCAGCAGCCAAGTCCAGAGCTCCTACAATGAGCAGTTCTTC. The V gene is TRBV4-1, the J gene TRBJ2-1; D unresolved. Trimming pared 1 base from V and 0 bases from J, leaving 7 bases between. The CDR3 runs 15 residues. Germline CDR1 is MGHRA and CDR2 is YSYEKL.

This clone was observed once. The sample holds other DNA sequences that translate to the same CDR3. The chain links TRBV27 to TRBJ1-1; no firm D call. Germline V gene lookup returns CDR1 MNHEY and CDR2 SMNVEV (reference sequence). Trimming shortened V by 6 bases and J by 1 base, and 6 bases separated the two germline ends. The CDR3 consists of 12 residues. The CDR3 reads CASRGQNTEAFF. CDR3 in DNA: TGTGCCAGCAGGGGCCAGAACACTGAAGCTTTCTTT.

The gene calls are TRBV2 and TRBJ1-5; D not resolved. This CDR3 has 18 residues. Per germline, CDR1 SNHLY and CDR2 FYNNEI. The V end was cut by 4 bases, the J end by 1 base, with 20 bases between. The DNA of the CDR3 is TGTGCCAGCAGTGTTAGGCTAGAGGCAGTCGGAAGCAATCAGCCCCAGCATTTT. Protein product: CASSVRLEAVGSNQPQHF.

The rearrangement joins TRBV16 to TRBJ1-2; a possible D gene is TRBD1 (5 bases). V gave up 0 bases and J gave up 7 bases, with 24 bases separating them. Germline values: CDR1 KGHSY, CDR2 FQNENV. CDR3 size: 18 residues. Here the CDR3 DNA reads TGTGCCAGCAGCCAATCGATAGGTATAGAAGGGGTAGTCCGTGGCTACACCTTC. Translation: CASSQSIGIEGVVRGYTF.

The chain couples TRBV19 to TRBJ2-2, with 8 bases identical to TRBD2. The length of the CDR3 is 15 residues. The germline V gene encodes CDR1 LNHDA and CDR2 SQIVND (reference sequence). Unmatched junction bases numbered 12, after V lost 10 bases and J lost 5 bases. The CDR3 protein is CATTPLAEGTGELFF. In DNA form, the CDR3 reads TGTGCCACTACCCCACTAGCGGAGGGGACCGGGGAGCTGTTTTTT.

This chain links TRBV30 with TRBJ1-5, with D maybe TRBD1 (5 bases). Trimming pared 1 base from V and 6 bases from J, leaving 7 bases between. The CDR3 length is 12 residues. The germline V gene has CDR1 GTSNPN and CDR2 SVGIG (reference sequence). Here the CDR3 DNA reads TGTGCCTGGAGTGAGGGGTTTCAGCCCCAGCATTTT. Protein sequence: CAWSEGFQPQHF. Supplemented by reference TRBV30 and TRBJ1-5, the full variable domain reads SQTIHQWPATLVQPVGSPLSLECTVEGTSNPNLYWYRQAAGRGLQLLFYSVGIGQISSEVPQNLSASRPQDRQFILSSKKLLLSDSGFYLCAWSEGFQPQHFGDGTRLSIL.

V and J are TRBV2 and TRBJ2-1; tentatively, D is TRBD2 (6 bases). Germline V CDR1 and CDR2: SNHLY, FYNNEI. Trimming removed 4 bases from V and 3 bases from J, with 10 bases in between. The CDR3 length is 14 residues. The CDR3, as DNA: TGTGCCAGCAGTGCCGGGGGTGTCTACAATGAGCAGTTCTTC. Translated, it gives CASSAGGVYNEQFF.

This chain links TRBV11-2 with TRBJ2-7; TRBD1 matches at 7 bases. J lost 4 bases, V lost 6 bases, and 18 bases had no gene match. CDR1 is SGHAT, CDR2 FQNNGV, per germline. The CDR3 is 17 residues long. The CDR3 DNA is TGTGCCAGCAGTTCAATAAAGGGCCGGGACAGCGAATACGAGCAGTACTTC. It yields the protein CASSSIKGRDSEYEQYF.

J is TRBJ1-2 and V is TRBV5-6; 7 nucleotides line up with TRBD1. Germline lookup yields CDR1 SGHDT and CDR2 YYEEEE. This CDR3 comprises 15 residues. The V gene end was trimmed by 0 bases and the J gene end by 7 bases; junction bases not matched to a gene: 9. The CDR3 spells CASSLGGGASGGYTF. CDR3 sequence (DNA): TGTGCCAGCAGCTTGGGAGGGGGCGCGTCCGGTGGCTACACCTTC.